These T cell receptor beta chains were read from a single sample in a study of cytomegalovirus exposure and HLA in healthy donors. TCRdb's copy holds only in-frame clones and misses some; the assay was immunoSEQ multiplex PCR. The sample carries 65,000 to 95,000 clones, about four fifths recorded once. Sequenced: PBMCs. Receptors were obtained from a male donor in good health and CMV-seropositive. Each CDR3 is given with its conserved first and last residue. The order of the fields is clone size, V gene, J gene, D gene, CDR3 DNA, CDR3 protein. The D gene is left open where the match is weak. Size is omitted from some rows. Given values are once, few, many or a class for expanded clones.

>-|TRBV5-1|TRBJ1-2|-
TGCGCCAGCAGCTTGGCACGGGGGTCTAACTATGGCTACACCTTC
CASSLARGSNYGYTF
>-|TRBV18|TRBJ2-1|TRBD1
TGTGCCAGCTCACTACGACAGGGGGGTTCCTACAATGAGCAGTTCTTC
CASSLRQGGSYNEQFF
>few|TRBV29-1|TRBJ1-3|-
TGCAGCGTCGGGGACTCTGGAAACACCATATATTTT
CSVGDSGNTIYF
>-|TRBV5-6|TRBJ2-7|-
TGTGCCAGCAGCTGGGGCTATAGCCAGTTATACTACGAGCAGTACTTC
CASSWGYSQLYYEQYF
>-|TRBV10-3|TRBJ1-1|TRBD1
TGTGCCATCAGTGCGACAGGGGGGAAAAGCAAGGAAGCTTTCTTT
CAISATGGKSKEAFF
>-|TRBV7-8|TRBJ1-1|-
TGTGCCAGCCAAGCAGGTAATTCGAACACTGAAGCTTTCTTT
CASQAGNSNTEAFF
>-|TRBV19|TRBJ2-1|-
TGTGCCAGTAGACCGACAGGCTCCTACAATGAGCAGTTCTTC
CASRPTGSYNEQFF
>-|TRBV28|TRBJ2-7|-
TGTGCCAGCATACCAGGCCGAGCCTACGAGCAGTACTTC
CASIPGRAYEQYF
>-|TRBV28|TRBJ2-1|-
TGTGCCAGCAATCGGGGTTTCTCCAATGAGCAGTTCTTC
CASNRGFSNEQFF
>-|TRBV27|TRBJ2-1|TRBD2
TGTGCCAGCAGCCCGGGAGGGTACCCTTTGGGCGATGAGCAGTTCTTC
CASSPGGYPLGDEQFF
>-|TRBV4-3|TRBJ1-2|-
TGCGCCAGCAGCCCCCTAGGAGGTGGCTACACCTTC
CASSPLGGGYTF
>-|TRBV9|TRBJ2-1|TRBD1
TGTGCCAGCAGCGTAGGGGGACAGGGAGGGAGGAGTGAGCAGTTCTTC
CASSVGGQGGRSEQFF
>-|TRBV25-1|TRBJ2-1|TRBD2
TGTGCCAGCAGCCTGAAGATGGGCGGGAGATCCTACAATGAGCAGTTCTTC
CASSLKMGGRSYNEQFF
>-|TRBV4-1|TRBJ2-1|TRBD2
TGCGCCAGCAGCCAAGGGGAAGCGGGGCCCTACAATGAGCAGTTCTTC
CASSQGEAGPYNEQFF
>-|TRBV5-1|TRBJ1-5|TRBD1
TGCGCCAGCAGTTGGACAGGCGGCAATCAGCCCCAGCATTTT
CASSWTGGNQPQHF
>once|TRBV30|TRBJ2-6|-
TGTGCCTGGAGGCAAAGACAGTCTGGGGCCAACGTCCTGACTTTC
CAWRQRQSGANVLTF
>-|TRBV30|TRBJ2-2|TRBD1
TGTGCCTGGGCCGGACAGGGGGCGATCGGGGAGCTGTTTTTT
CAWAGQGAIGELFF
>-|TRBV6-4|TRBJ2-5|-
TGTGCCAGCAGTGTCGGACTTTGGGAGACCCAGTACTTC
CASSVGLWETQYF
>-|TRBV6-5|TRBJ1-5|TRBD1
TGTGCCAGCAGTTACCCCCCGGGACAGGGTAAGCCCCAGCATTTT
CASSYPPGQGKPQHF
>-|TRBV5-4|TRBJ2-3|TRBD1
TGCGCCAGCAGCCAAGACCCGACCGGGACAGGGGCAGATACGCAGTATTTT
CASSQDPTGTGADTQYF
>few|TRBV7-9|TRBJ2-7|-
TGTTCCAGCAGCTTAGAAGGGGGGGCCGGGTACTACGAGCAGTACTTC
CSSSLEGGAGYYEQYF
>-|TRBV7-6|TRBJ2-2|-
TGTGCCAGCAGCTTAGCGTTGGACAGGAACACCGGGGAGCTGTTTTTT
CASSLALDRNTGELFF
>-|TRBV27|TRBJ2-4|TRBD2
TGTGCCAGCAGTCTACTAGCGGGGGGCACCAAAAACATTCAGTACTTC
CASSLLAGGTKNIQYF
>once|TRBV5-6|TRBJ1-3|-
TGTGCCAGCAGCTCGGGGTTCTCGTATCCCATATATTTT
CASSSGFSYPIYF
>-|TRBV6-1|TRBJ2-7|-
TGTGCCAGCAGCCGGAGCGGGCCATACTACGAGCAGTACTTC
CASSRSGPYYEQYF
>-|TRBV5-1|TRBJ2-1|TRBD2
TGCGCCAGCAGCGCGGGACTAGCGGGAACTGAGCAGTTCTTC
CASSAGLAGTEQFF
>-|TRBV6-6|TRBJ2-7|TRBD2
TGTGCCAGCAGTTACACTAGCGGGAGCTCCTACGAGCAGTACTTC
CASSYTSGSSYEQYF
>-|TRBV6-6|TRBJ2-1|-
TGTGCCAGCAATACGGGACAAGGCAATGAGCAGTTCTTC
CASNTGQGNEQFF
>-|TRBV7-3|TRBJ2-3|TRBD1
TGTGCCAGCAGCTCCCTACCGGGACAGGGGACAGATACGCAGTATTTT
CASSSLPGQGTDTQYF
>-|TRBV5-1|TRBJ2-7|TRBD1
TGCGCCAGCAGCTTACAGGGGGCCAACTCCTACGAGCAGTACTTC
CASSLQGANSYEQYF
>-|TRBV19|TRBJ2-3|TRBD2
TGTGCCAGTAGTATAGGTCCTTTTGAGCGGGAGCTGAATACGCAGTATTTT
CASSIGPFERELNTQYF
>few|TRBV2|TRBJ1-4|-
TGTGCCAGCAGTAGACTCCTCTCAACTAATGAAAAACTGTTTTTT
CASSRLLSTNEKLFF
>-|TRBV7-3|TRBJ1-1|-
TGTGCCAGCAGCTTACAGGGGTTAGCTGAAGCTTTCTTT
CASSLQGLAEAFF
>few|TRBV5-1|TRBJ1-1|-
TGCGCCAGCAGCTCGGGACAACCGAACACTGAAGCTTTCTTT
CASSSGQPNTEAFF
>-|TRBV5-1|TRBJ1-1|TRBD1
TGCGCCAGCAAGGGACAGGGATTGAACACTGAAGCTTTCTTT
CASKGQGLNTEAFF
>-|TRBV30|TRBJ1-3|TRBD1
TGTGCCTGGAGGGAAACAGGGGGCGCAGACACCATATATTTT
CAWRETGGADTIYF
>few|TRBV2|TRBJ1-1|TRBD1
TGTGCCACCTCGGGACAGGGGAACACTGAAGCTTTCTTT
CATSGQGNTEAFF
>-|TRBV7-2|TRBJ2-4|-
TGTGCCAGCAGCTTAGACGCGAGGAACATTCAGTACTTC
CASSLDARNIQYF
>-|TRBV5-1|TRBJ2-3|-
TGCGCCAGCAGCTGGGCGGCGGGGCAGTCAGATACGCAGTATTTT
CASSWAAGQSDTQYF
>-|TRBV6-6|TRBJ1-5|-
TGTGCCAGCAGTATAGCCTCGCCGGTCCAGCCCCAGCATTTT
CASSIASPVQPQHF
>-|TRBV7-9|TRBJ2-7|TRBD2
TGTGCCAGCAGCCAGGGACTAGCCTACGAGCAGTACTTC
CASSQGLAYEQYF
>-|TRBV5-4|TRBJ2-3|TRBD2
TGTGCCAGCAGGCCCGGACTAGCGGGGCCCAGCACAGATACGCAGTATTTT
CASRPGLAGPSTDTQYF
>-|TRBV4-2|TRBJ1-6|-
TGTGCCAGCAGCCAAGATGGGCCCGGCGGAGGGTTCGGCCCCCTCCACTTT
CASSQDGPGGGFGPLHF
>once|TRBV29-1|TRBJ2-7|TRBD2
TGCAGCGTACGTCTAGCGGGAGGGACCTACGAGCAGTACTTC
CSVRLAGGTYEQYF
>-|TRBV28|TRBJ1-2|-
TGTGCCAGCAGCTCGGACACGTACTATGGCTACACCTTC
CASSSDTYYGYTF
>-|TRBV7-2|TRBJ2-5|TRBD2
TGTGCCAGCAGCACGGGACTAGCGGGGGGTGAGACCCAGTACTTC
CASSTGLAGGETQYF
>-|TRBV5-1|TRBJ1-5|-
TGCGCCAGCAGCTTGGACAGCCTAAGCAATCAGCCCCAGCATTTT
CASSLDSLSNQPQHF
>-|TRBV28|TRBJ1-5|-
TGTGCCAGCCGAATCGGGGGGAACAATCAGCCCCAGCATTTT
CASRIGGNNQPQHF
>-|TRBV11-2|TRBJ2-7|TRBD2
TGTGCCAGCAGGGAAGCGGGAACCTACGAGCAGTACTTC
CASREAGTYEQYF
>-|TRBV25-1|TRBJ1-4|-
TGTGCCAGCAGCACTTCCCTCGGGAATGAAAAACTGTTTTTT
CASSTSLGNEKLFF
>-|TRBV7-9|TRBJ1-2|-
TGTTCCAGCAGCTCGGACAGCTATGGCTACACCTTC
CSSSSDSYGYTF
>-|TRBV5-1|TRBJ1-3|-
TGCGCCAGCAGCTTGGACAGCTCTGGAAACACCATATATTTT
CASSLDSSGNTIYF
>-|TRBV11-2|TRBJ1-5|-
TGTGCCAGCAGTCTAGCGGGGGGTTCAGGCAATCAGCCCCAGCATTTT
CASSLAGGSGNQPQHF